These 10 T cell receptor beta chains share one sample of origin, sequenced in a study of cytomegalovirus exposure and HLA in healthy donors. The PCR employed 60 Vbeta primers together with 13 Jbeta primers. Data came from immunoSEQ multiplex PCR; TCRdb stores just in-frame clones and leaves some out. This sample has approximately 150,000 clones; 70% to 85% occur once, and the top ten carry 2% to 2.5%. Sequences were obtained from PBMCs. These receptors were collected from a man in his forties in good health and CMV-seronegative.

J is TRBJ1-2 and V is TRBV28; D uncertain. V was shortened by 10 bases and J by 8 bases, with 11 bases between the two germline ends. This CDR3 contains 10 residues. Germline V gene sequence: CDR1 MDHEN, CDR2 SYDVKM. CDR3 in amino acids: CATHSSGYTF. Written as DNA, the CDR3 is TGTGCCACGCACAGTTCCGGCTACACCTTC.

This clone came up a few times. This chain joins TRBV25-1 and TRBJ2-1; D unclear. This CDR3 contains 15 residues. Trimming took 3 bases from V and 3 from J, leaving 12 bases between them. CDR1 is MGHDK and CDR2 is SYGVNS in the germline V gene. The CDR3 DNA sequence: TGTGCCAGCAGTGATCCCCTCACTGACTACAATGAGCAGTTCTTC. It yields the protein CASSDPLTDYNEQFF.

The chain is built from TRBV9 and TRBJ2-1; TRBD2 matches at 9 bases. CDR1 SGDLS and CDR2 YYNGEE come from the germline V gene. The ends lost 0 bases at V and 4 bases at J; junction bases unmatched: 2. CDR3 length: 15 amino acids. The CDR3 region has the DNA TGTGCCAGCAGCGTAGGGACTAGCGCGTACAATGAGCAGTTCTTC. Translated: CASSVGTSAYNEQFF.

This clone was detected once. The V call is TRBV15, the J call TRBJ1-5, with no clear D. The CDR3 covers 14 residues. Per the germline V gene, CDR1 is LNHNV and CDR2 is YYDKDF (reference sequence). Trimming removed 0 bases at V and 3 bases at J, with 6 bases between. CDR3 protein: CATSRDFVNQPQHF. The CDR3 DNA reads TGTGCCACCAGCAGAGATTTCGTCAATCAGCCCCAGCATTTT.

The chain links TRBV6-6 to TRBJ1-1; D perhaps matches TRBD1 (5 bases). Germline V gene sequence: CDR1 MNHNY, CDR2 SVGAGI (reference sequence). The CDR3 spans 14 residues. Trimming left V 1 base short and J 1 base short, with 7 bases between. The CDR3 sequence is CASSYLGRNTEAFF. CDR3 sequence (DNA): TGTGCCAGCAGTTACTTGGGGCGGAACACTGAAGCTTTCTTT.

This chain uses TRBV6-1 with TRBJ2-7; the D is unclear. V lost 3 bases to trimming and J lost 2 bases, with 5 bases between them. The CDR3 sequence is 12 residues long. Germline V gene sequence: CDR1 MNHNS, CDR2 SASEGT. This CDR3 reads CASSDRAYEQYF. The CDR3 DNA reads as TGTGCCAGCAGTGACCGGGCCTACGAGCAGTACTTC.

The chain joins TRBV28 to TRBJ1-2; TRBD1 aligns across 12 bases. The V gene end was trimmed by 5 bases and the J gene end by 5 bases; junction bases not matched to a gene: 12. Germline CDR1 and CDR2: MDHEN and SYDVKM. This CDR3 has 17 amino acids. CDR3 nucleotide sequence: TGTGCCAGCAGTCTGGGGACAGGGGGCTCCCCCTTGTATGGCTACACCTTC. Translation gives CASSLGTGGSPLYGYTF.

This clone was detected a few times. The chain carries TRBV6-1 and TRBJ2-7, with 10 bases that match TRBD2. Unmatched junction bases numbered 4, after V lost 4 bases and J lost 4 bases. This CDR3 spans 14 amino acids. In germline, CDR1 is MNHNS, CDR2 SASEGT. CDR3 amino acids: CASSASSGRYEQYF. In DNA, the CDR3 is TGTGCCAGCAGTGCCTCTAGCGGGAGATACGAGCAGTACTTC.

This rearrangement joins TRBV5-1 to TRBJ2-7, with 7 bases that match TRBD1. Per the germline V gene, CDR1 is SGHRS and CDR2 is YFSETQ. CDR3 size: 14 residues. With 4 bases clipped from V and 2 bases from J, the junction kept 6 bases outside the gene matches. The DNA for the CDR3 is TGCGCCAGCAGCCTCGGACAGGTGGCCTACGAGCAGTACTTC. The encoded protein is CASSLGQVAYEQYF.

The rearrangement links TRBV5-1 to TRBJ2-4, with 11 positions matching TRBD1. Trimming took 4 bases from V and 1 from J; bases not matched to a gene: 4. Germline V CDR1 and CDR2: SGHRS, YFSETQ. The CDR3 consists of 16 residues. CDR3 DNA: TGCGCCAGCAGCCCGGACAGGGGGCGGGCCAAAAACATTCAGTACTTC. It codes for CASSPDRGRAKNIQYF.